These 8 T cell receptor beta chains originate from one sample sequenced in a study of T cells in Graves' hyperthyroidism and ophthalmopathy. Researchers amplified the TCR beta CDR3 regions from RNA transcripts. The study used the HTBI primer set for a first-round RT-PCR of the TCR CDR3. TCRdb itself ran the multiplex PCR reads through MiXCR, one entry per CDR3 protein. The table lists some 500,000 distinct CDR3 sequences, 13% to 15% of them singletons. Sequences were obtained from blood. The receptors come from a young woman with Graves' hyperthyroidism.

V is TRBV4-1 and J is TRBJ1-1, with 9 bases lining up with TRBD1. The J segment lost 11 bases and the V segment lost 3 bases, leaving 4 bases of the junction unmatched. The CDR3 covers 12 residues. The germline CDR1 and CDR2 sequences are MGHRA and YSYEKL. The CDR3 is CASSQGTGRAFF. DNA of the CDR3: TGCGCCAGCAGCCAGGGGACAGGGAGGGCTTTCTTT.

The table lists this clonotype with many counts. J is TRBJ1-6 and V is TRBV20-1; 9 positions match TRBD1. The CDR3 covers 15 residues. Germline V gene data show CDR1 as DFQATT and CDR2 as SNEGSKA (reference sequence). V shed 1 base and J 9 bases; nucleotides not matched to a gene: 7. The CDR3 DNA sequence: TGCAGTGCTAGAGCCTACGAGACAGGGGGTTCACCCCTCCACTTT. It is translated as CSARAYETGGSPLHF.

This clonotype has only a few counts. The chain has TRBV18 and TRBJ2-5; D gene ambiguous. The CDR3 is 14 residues long. Trimming removed 2 bases at V and 1 base at J, with 8 bases between. The V gene's germline CDR1 is KGHSH and CDR2 LQKENI. CDR3 residues: CASSPELGQETQYF. The DNA of the CDR3 is TGTGCCAGCTCACCAGAGTTGGGCCAAGAGACCCAGTACTTC.

This clonotype was recorded at least ten times. The chain employs TRBV2 and TRBJ2-7; 11 nucleotides match TRBD2. J gave up 3 bases and V 3 bases, and 1 base lay outside the gene matches. The CDR3 covers 14 residues. The germline gives CDR1 SNHLY, CDR2 FYNNEI. CDR3 loop: CASSEGLAVYEQYF. The DNA for the CDR3 is TGTGCCAGCAGTGAGGGACTAGCGGTCTACGAGCAGTACTTC.

The sample holds many counts of this clonotype. The genes are TRBV12-3 or TRBV12-4 and TRBJ2-7; 8 nucleotides agree with TRBD1. The CDR3 has 16 residues. Trimming at V came to 3 bases and at J to 4 bases, leaving 11 bases not matched to a gene. As DNA, the CDR3 is TGTGCCAGCAGTTTTGATATGGGACAGGCGGTGTACGAGCAGTACTTC. This encodes CASSFDMGQAVYEQYF.

The sample holds many counts of this clonotype. The V gene is TRBV30, the J gene TRBJ2-4; 10 bases are a match to TRBD1. In germline, CDR1 is GTSNPN, CDR2 SVGIG (reference sequence). CDR3 size: 16 residues. After removal of 0 bases from V and 3 bases from J, the junction contained 5 bases not matched to a gene. The CDR3 DNA reads TGTGCCTGGAGTGTCGAACGGACAGGGGGCAAAAACATTCAGTACTTC. Protein: CAWSVERTGGKNIQYF.

This clonotype was observed a handful of times. The gene calls are TRBV6-2 or TRBV6-3 and TRBJ1-3; D gene ambiguous. Per the germline V gene, CDR1 is MNHEY and CDR2 is SVGEGT. The V end was cut by 7 bases, the J end by 0 bases, with 13 bases between. This CDR3 has 15 amino acids. The DNA of the CDR3 is TGTGCCAGCATGGCCCCCGGCGACTCTGGAAACACCATATATTTT. It codes for CASMAPGDSGNTIYF.

This clonotype was recorded at least ten times. This chain joins TRBV18 and TRBJ2-7; no definite D call. This CDR3 region has 15 residues. Trimming pared 3 bases from V and 2 bases from J, leaving 14 bases between. Germline V lookup: CDR1 KGHSH, CDR2 LQKENI. In DNA, the CDR3 is TGTGCCAGCTCACCGAGCCACCTGGTCCCCTACGAGCAGTACGTC. It codes for CASSPSHLVPYEQYV.